These T cell receptor beta chains were read from a single sample in a study of metastatic and nonmetastatic thyroid tumors. TCRdb re-called clones from the PCR reads using MiXCR. The table has about 32,000 clones, about 30% seen once. Sequences were obtained from tumor tissue. These receptors came from a female donor with papillary thyroid cancer or a benign thyroid nodule (not recorded which). Some clones in this sample may be carry-over from other donors' samples. Both conserved end residues are part of each CDR3. Each record gives: D gene, V gene, clone size, J gene, CDR3 length, CDR3 DNA, CDR3 protein. The D gene is left open where the match is weak. Rows may omit the clone size; those that give it use once, few, many or a size class.

.,TRBV6-1,.,TRBJ1-2,15,TGTGCCAGCAGTCCTGAGGGCAGGGGCCACTATGGCTACACCTTC,CASSPEGRGHYGYTF
.,TRBV20-1,few,TRBJ2-7,16,TGCAGTGCTAGAGATCCCGTGGGAGGAGGACCCTACGAGCAGTACTTC,CSARDPVGGGPYEQYF
TRBD1,TRBV6-1,few,TRBJ2-2,16,TGTGCCAGCAGTGTGCTGGGACAGGGGAACACCGGGGAGCTGTTTTTT,CASSVLGQGNTGELFF
TRBD1,TRBV18,.,TRBJ1-2,14,TGTGCCAGCTCACTTGGACAGGGAACCTATGGCTACACCTTC,CASSLGQGTYGYTF
TRBD1,TRBV7-9,.,TRBJ2-7,14,TGTGCCAGCAGCCACCGGGACAGCCTGGACGAGCAGTACTTC,CASSHRDSLDEQYF
TRBD1,TRBV2,.,TRBJ1-1,15,TGTGCCAGCAACCGACAGGGACCCGTGAACACTGAAGCTTTCTTT,CASNRQGPVNTEAFF
.,TRBV5-1,few,TRBJ1-2,13,TGCGCCAGCAGCTTGGCCTCGGGTCGAGGCTACACCTTC,CASSLASGRGYTF
.,TRBV10-3,.,TRBJ1-5,13,TGTGCCATCAGTGAGCCACCGAATCAGCCCCAGCATTTT,CAISEPPNQPQHF
.,TRBV7-2,many,TRBJ1-6,13,TGTGCCAGCAGCTTGACAGGAGAATCACCCCTCCACTTT,CASSLTGESPLHF
.,TRBV27,.,TRBJ1-6,14,TGTGCCAGCAGCCCGAACCGTGGGGGGTCACCCCTCCACTTT,CASSPNRGGSPLHF
.,TRBV6-5,few,TRBJ2-1,13,TGTGCCAGCAGTTACGGGCGAGGGAATGAGCAGTTCTTC,CASSYGRGNEQFF
.,TRBV7-8,.,TRBJ2-7,17,TGTGCCAGCAGCTTAGAGACCGGGACTCGGGCGATTTACGAGCAGTACTTC,CASSLETGTRAIYEQYF
.,TRBV5-1,once,TRBJ2-3,16,TGCGCCAGCAGCTTAGGGACTCCGTCTAGCACAGATACGCAGTATTTT,CASSLGTPSSTDTQYF
.,TRBV19,.,TRBJ2-4,14,TGTGCCAGTAGTATTCTTGGCCTCGAAAACATTCAGTACTTC,CASSILGLENIQYF
.,TRBV7-6,once,TRBJ2-2,15,TGTGCCAGCATCCTCGAGGGGGGCGGCCCCGGGGAGCTGTTTTTT,CASILEGGGPGELFF
.,TRBV6-2/TRBV6-3,.,TRBJ1-2,15,TGTGCCAGCAGGTACTCAGGGGAGGCTAACTATGGCTACACCTTC,CASRYSGEANYGYTF
TRBD1,TRBV5-1,few,TRBJ1-1,16,TGCGCCAGCAGCTGGGGACAGGGGGCGCGGAACACTGAAGCTTTCTTT,CASSWGQGARNTEAFF
.,TRBV20-1,.,TRBJ2-7,14,TGCAGTGCTCTCCGGACGGACTCGTCCTACGAGCAGTACTTC,CSALRTDSSYEQYF
.,TRBV6-1,.,TRBJ1-1,15,TGTGCCAGCAGTGAAGGGGGGGTTCGAGCCACTGAAGCTTTCTTT,CASSEGGVRATEAFF
.,TRBV5-1,few,TRBJ1-2,14,TGCGCCAGCAGCTTGCAGGGATATAACTATGGCTACACCTTC,CASSLQGYNYGYTF
.,TRBV19,.,TRBJ2-1,15,TGTGCCAGTAGTATAGTTCCTAGCCGTACCCATGAGCAGTTCTTC,CASSIVPSRTHEQFF
.,TRBV6-2/TRBV6-3,few,TRBJ2-2,15,TGTGCCAGCAGTTACATCCCAGATAACACCGGGGAGCTGTTTTTT,CASSYIPDNTGELFF
.,TRBV4-1,.,TRBJ1-4,14,TGCGCCAGCAGCCAAGGACAGCTGGGTGAAAAACTGTTTTTT,CASSQGQLGEKLFF
.,TRBV20-1,.,TRBJ1-1,13,TGCAGTTACGGCGCAGGGAGAAACACTGAAGCTTTCTTT,CSYGAGRNTEAFF
.,TRBV6-6,few,TRBJ1-2,15,TGTGCCAGCAGTTACTATCAGGAGGCTAACTATGGCTACACCTTC,CASSYYQEANYGYTF
.,TRBV6-5,.,TRBJ2-1,12,TGTGCCAGCAGTTACTCCACAAATGAGCAGTTCTTC,CASSYSTNEQFF
TRBD1,TRBV6-9,.,TRBJ2-7,15,TGTGCCAGCAGTTACGAATACAGGGGGCACTACGAGCAGTACTTC,CASSYEYRGHYEQYF
.,TRBV28,few,TRBJ1-5,14,TGTGCCAGCAGGTGGGCAGGGAACAATCAGCCCCAGCATTTT,CASRWAGNNQPQHF
.,TRBV6-1,.,TRBJ2-1,12,TGTGCCAGCAGTGCCCGCCCGGGAGAGCAGTTCTTC,CASSARPGEQFF
.,TRBV19,few,TRBJ2-1,15,TGTGCCAGTAGTATGGGCAGCCACTCCTACAATGAGCAGTTCTTC,CASSMGSHSYNEQFF
.,TRBV9,.,TRBJ2-7,14,TGTGCCAGCAGCGCAGCGGACAGAGGCTACGAGCAGTACTTC,CASSAADRGYEQYF
TRBD1,TRBV7-2,.,TRBJ2-7,13,TGTGCCAGCAGCGACAGGGTGGGGTACGAGCAGTACTTC,CASSDRVGYEQYF
TRBD1,TRBV19,many,TRBJ1-2,16,TGTGCCAGTAGGACCGGGACAGGGGGCCTTCCAGGTGGCTACACCTTC,CASRTGTGGLPGGYTF
TRBD2,TRBV6-2/TRBV6-3,few,TRBJ2-7,15,TGTGCCAGCAGTTACGCAACTAGCGAAACCTTCGAGCAGTACTTC,CASSYATSETFEQYF
.,TRBV18,medium-sized,TRBJ2-5,13,TGTGCCAGCTCACCACCGGGGTGGGAGACCCAGTGCTTC,CASSPPGWETQCF
.,TRBV7-9,.,TRBJ2-3,14,TGTGCCAGCAGCTTAACTGTGGGCACAGATACGCAGTATTTT,CASSLTVGTDTQYF
TRBD1,TRBV6-5,few,TRBJ1-1,17,TGTGCCAGCAGTTACTCGAAGTCGACAGGGCGGGGCACTGAAGCTTTCTTT,CASSYSKSTGRGTEAFF
.,TRBV11-3,few,TRBJ2-1,12,TGTGCCAGCAGCACCCTAGGGGGTGAGCAGTTCTTC,CASSTLGGEQFF
.,TRBV12-3/TRBV12-4,.,TRBJ2-3,15,TGTGCCAGCAGCCTAGCGGAGAGGGGGACAGATACGCAGTATTTT,CASSLAERGTDTQYF
TRBD2,TRBV6-5,.,TRBJ2-3,16,TGTGCCAGCAGTTACCAACCCGGACTAGCCACAGATACGCAGTATTTT,CASSYQPGLATDTQYF
TRBD1,TRBV3-1,.,TRBJ1-5,15,TGTGCCAGCAGCCAGGGGACAGGGGGCTTTCAGCCCCAGCATTTT,CASSQGTGGFQPQHF
TRBD1,TRBV3-1,.,TRBJ1-1,19,TGTGCCAGCAGCCAAGTCTCGCAGGGGGACCGTCTCCAAAACACTGAAGCTTTCTTT,CASSQVSQGDRLQNTEAFF
TRBD2,TRBV5-1,.,TRBJ2-3,15,TGCGCCAGCAGCTTGCCTAGCGGGAGCACAGATACGCAGTATTTT,CASSLPSGSTDTQYF
.,TRBV3-1,.,TRBJ2-1,14,TGTGCCAGCAGCCAAGAACGGCAGTACAATGAGCAGTTCTTC,CASSQERQYNEQFF
.,TRBV28,few,TRBJ1-1,15,TGTGCCAGCAGTTTATATCCGGCAGGGATGACTGAAGCTTTCTTT,CASSLYPAGMTEAFF
TRBD1,TRBV30,many,TRBJ2-7,14,TGTGCCTGGACCCCCGGGACAGGCAGTCCCCAGCAGTACTTC,CAWTPGTGSPQQYF
TRBD1,TRBV4-1,few,TRBJ1-5,15,TGCGCCAGCAGCCAAGACCAGGGGGGGGTCCAGCCCCAGCATTTT,CASSQDQGGVQPQHF
.,TRBV9,.,TRBJ2-2,15,TGTGCCAGCAGCTTCGGCAGGGGAAACACCGGGGAGCTGTTTTTT,CASSFGRGNTGELFF
.,TRBV3-1,few,TRBJ2-7,12,TGTGCCAGCGCCCAGGGAATCTACGAGCAGTACTTC,CASAQGIYEQYF
.,TRBV12-3/TRBV12-4,.,TRBJ2-5,14,TGTGCCCGCACTTGTGAGGGGCCTCAAGAGACCCAGTACTTC,CARTCEGPQETQYF
.,TRBV13,.,TRBJ1-1,14,TGTGCCAGCAGCCTCGGGAGACGGAACACTGAAGCTTTCTTT,CASSLGRRNTEAFF
TRBD2,TRBV7-2,.,TRBJ2-1,15,TGTGCCAGCAGCCATAGCGGGAGGGGGCACAATGAGCAGTTCTTC,CASSHSGRGHNEQFF